The 10 T cell receptor beta chains below were found in one sample sequenced in a study of a mutant IDH1 vaccine in newly diagnosed glioma. TCRdb keeps only in-frame clones here, not all; method: immunoSEQ multiplex PCR. The sample carries about 85,000 clones, 85% to 90% recorded once. Time point reported: week 47, end of study. In the vaccine, a single dose held 300 ug of the mutant IDH1 20-mer peptide, along with topical imiquimod. Their antigens remain unidentified. Material: PBMCs, obtained from a glioma patient whose treatment included an IDH1 peptide vaccine. The receptors shown here come from a woman aged 45-65 years with glioma.

CDR3 bases: TGTGCCAGCAGCGTAGCGACAGGGTGGAACACTGAAGCTTTCTTT. Translating it yields CASSVATGWNTEAFF. The chain is built from TRBV9 and TRBJ1-1, with TRBD1 identical over 7 bases. V lost 0 bases and J lost 1; bases outside the gene matches: 3. Germline V gives CDR1 SGDLS, CDR2 YYNGEE. The CDR3 runs to 15 residues.

The chain has TRBV6-5 and TRBJ1-2, with a weak D call TRBD1 (5 bases). The CDR3 totals 13 residues. Trimming removed 4 bases from V and 3 bases from J, with 9 bases in between. Germline CDR1 is MNHEY and CDR2 is SVGAGI. The CDR3 region has the DNA TGTGCCAGCAGTTCAGGGTCCCACTATGGCTACACCTTC. It translates to CASSSGSHYGYTF.

As to this clone: A read error may account for a junction end that differs from germline. J is TRBJ1-6 and V is TRBV7-7, with D maybe TRBD1 (5 bases). The CDR3 is 17 residues long. The germline gives CDR1 SSHAT, CDR2 FNYEAQ (reference sequence). CDR3 DNA: TGTGCTAGCAGCTTATTACGGCTTGACAGACCTAATTCACCCCTCCACTTT. Translated, it gives CASSLLRLDRPNSPLHF. Together with reference TRBV7-7 and TRBJ1-6, the CDR3 gives the full variable domain: GAGVSQSPRYKVTKRGQDVTLRCDPISSHATLYWYQQALGQGPEFLTYFNYEAQPDKSGLPSDRFSAERPEGSISTLTIQRTEQRDSAMYRCASSLLRLDRPNSPLHFGNGTRLTVT.

Points on this clone: This CDR3 is also generated by other DNA sequences in the sample. This chain connects TRBV4-1 to TRBJ1-2, with D perhaps matching TRBD1 (6 bases). The CDR3 runs 15 residues. The V and J ends lost 4 bases and 4 bases respectively, with 16 bases between them. The germline CDR1 and CDR2 sequences are MGHRA and YSYEKL. The chain's CDR3 is CASSPHDRFLYGYTF. The CDR3 DNA sequence: TGCGCCAGCAGCCCCCACGACAGGTTCCTCTATGGCTACACCTTC.

This clone was seen only once. This chain uses TRBV7-3 with TRBJ2-7; D might be TRBD1 (5 bases). Trimming left V 5 bases short and J 2 bases short, with 10 bases between. Looked up from germline, CDR1 is SGHTA and CDR2 is FQGTGA. The CDR3 loop spans 13 amino acids. The CDR3: CASSLDRTYEQYF. The DNA of the CDR3 is TGTGCCAGCAGCCTCGACAGAACCTACGAGCAGTACTTC.

This chain connects TRBV19 to TRBJ2-7; 7 bases match TRBD1. Losses at the gene ends were 3 bases for V and 2 bases for J; bases not matched to a gene: 4. Germline V gene lookup returns CDR1 LNHDA and CDR2 SQIVND (reference sequence). The length of the CDR3 is 14 residues. CDR3: CASSIRQGPYEQYF. The CDR3 DNA sequence: TGTGCCAGTAGTATCAGACAGGGCCCCTACGAGCAGTACTTC.

V and J are TRBV5-1 and TRBJ1-1; D not resolved. The CDR3 length is 15 residues. Germline V CDR1 and CDR2: SGHRS, YFSETQ. V was clipped by 1 base and J by 4 bases, with 14 bases between them. The CDR3 nucleotides are TGCGCCAGCAGCTTGCAAGCCAGCCGGGGCACTGAAGCTTTCTTT. Its protein is CASSLQASRGTEAFF.

V gene TRBV29-1 combines with J gene TRBJ2-4, with 11 bases aligning to TRBD2. CDR3 length: 13 residues. From germline, CDR1 is SQVTM and CDR2 ANQGSEA. V was clipped by 6 bases and J by 11 bases; unmatched bases: 9. Here the CDR3 DNA reads TGCAGCGTCATACTTAGCGGGGGGGGAGTTCAGTACTTC. Protein product: CSVILSGGGVQYF.

For this clone: Germline is not matched at one junction end, which may reflect a read error. The chain carries TRBV7-7 and TRBJ1-3, with D possibly TRBD1 on 5 matching bases. Per germline, CDR1 SSHAT and CDR2 FNYEAQ (reference sequence). CDR3 length: 15 residues. This CDR3 is CASSLAQGAGNTIYF. CDR3 DNA sequence: TGTGCTAGCAGCTTAGCGCAAGGGGCTGGAAACACCATATATTTT.

The V gene is TRBV25-1, the J gene TRBJ1-4; D is possibly TRBD1 (6 bases). CDR3 length: 15 residues. CDR1 and CDR2 (germline): MGHDK, SYGVNS. Trimming took off 3 bases at V and 4 bases at J, with 12 bases between the two ends. CDR3 DNA: TGTGCCAGCAGTGATCAGAGGGGGGATAATGAAAAACTGTTTTTT. Its protein is CASSDQRGDNEKLFF.